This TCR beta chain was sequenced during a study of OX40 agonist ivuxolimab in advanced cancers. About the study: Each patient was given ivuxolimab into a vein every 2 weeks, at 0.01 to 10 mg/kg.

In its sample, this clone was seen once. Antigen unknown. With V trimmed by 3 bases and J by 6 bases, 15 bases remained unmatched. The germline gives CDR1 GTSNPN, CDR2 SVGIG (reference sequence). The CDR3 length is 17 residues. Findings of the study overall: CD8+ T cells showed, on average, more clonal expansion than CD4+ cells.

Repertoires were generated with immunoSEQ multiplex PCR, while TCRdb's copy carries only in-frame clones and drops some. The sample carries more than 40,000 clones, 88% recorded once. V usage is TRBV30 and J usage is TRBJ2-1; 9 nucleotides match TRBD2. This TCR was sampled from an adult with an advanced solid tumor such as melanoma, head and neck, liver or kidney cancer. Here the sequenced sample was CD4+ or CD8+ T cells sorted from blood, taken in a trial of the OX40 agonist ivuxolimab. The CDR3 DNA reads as TGTGCCTGGAGCGGGGGGCGACTAGCGGTCCCTATCAATGAGCAGTTCTTC. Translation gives CAWSGGRLAVPINEQFF.